This section outlines one TCR beta chain sequence together with its context. The data were obtained in a study of human T cells and chemical hapten exposure. Study-level background: Once 0.01% DPC had been applied to the upper back by patch test, readings were taken at 6 days. TCR yields per sample varied mostly from small pooled library volume differences.

Germline CDR1 and CDR2: SGHVS and FQNEAQ. J lost 2 bases, V lost 5 bases, and 11 bases had no gene match. This CDR3 is 17 amino acids long. Individual cDNA molecules (in the library) carried attached unique molecular identifiers. As processed by the authors: Across samples, TCR counts had a median of 95,638 and ranged from roughly 23,224 to 700,000. Each CDR3 protein gets one entry after TCRdb re-called the RACE reads with MiXCR. These V and J calls rely on TCRdb rather than the paper's analysis. Altogether tens of thousands of distinct CDR3 sequences are present, around a third being singletons, with the ten largest covering roughly 9.8%. Documented time point: patch test 1, 2 weeks after DPC sensitization. As for treatment: therapeutic diphenylcyclopropenone sensitization with weekly scalp DPC.

This sample comprised whole blood, obtained in connection with sensitization to the hapten diphenylcyclopropenone (DPC). The chain recombines TRBV7-8 with TRBJ2-3, with 9 bases lining up with TRBD2. This clonotype was sampled from a man aged 35-49 years with alopecia areata. Some clones in this sample may be carry-over from other donors' samples. The CDR3 sequence is CASSITSGPGSTDTQYF. The CDR3 DNA sequence: TGTGCCAGCAGCATAACTAGCGGGCCTGGCTCCACAGATACGCAGTATTTT.